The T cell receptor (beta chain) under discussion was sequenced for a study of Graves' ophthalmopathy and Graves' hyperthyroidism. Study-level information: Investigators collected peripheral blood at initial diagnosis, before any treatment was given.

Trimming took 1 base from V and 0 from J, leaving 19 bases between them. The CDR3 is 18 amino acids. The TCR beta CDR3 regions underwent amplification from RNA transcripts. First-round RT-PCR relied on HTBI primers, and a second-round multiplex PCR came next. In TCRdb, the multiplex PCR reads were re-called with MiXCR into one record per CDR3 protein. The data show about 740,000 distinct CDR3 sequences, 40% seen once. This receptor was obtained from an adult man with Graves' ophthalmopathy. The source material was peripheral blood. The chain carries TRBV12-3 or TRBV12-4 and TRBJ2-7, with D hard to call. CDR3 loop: CASSLVMLVEDGSYEQYF. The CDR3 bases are TGTGCCAGCAGTTTAGTAATGTTAGTCGAGGACGGCTCCTACGAGCAGTACTTC.